These 10 T cell receptor beta chains were all obtained from the same sample, sequenced in a study of OX40 agonist ivuxolimab in advanced cancers. Assay: immunoSEQ multiplex PCR; the TCRdb copy retains only in-frame clones and omits some. The sample has 65,000 to 75,000 clones; 82% are singletons. The sample here was CD4+ or CD8+ T cells sorted from blood, taken in a trial of the OX40 agonist ivuxolimab. These TCRs come from an adult with an advanced solid tumor such as melanoma, head and neck, liver or kidney cancer.

The gene calls are TRBV4-1 and TRBJ1-1; TRBD1 matches 7 bases. This CDR3 is 15 amino acids long. Looked up from germline, CDR1 is MGHRA and CDR2 is YSYEKL. V was pared by 4 bases and J by 7 bases, with 12 bases of the junction left unmatched. Written as DNA, the CDR3 is TGCGCCAGCAGCCGACTTCCAGGGGGGAGGAGTGAAGCTTTCTTT. As protein: CASSRLPGGRSEAFF.

J is TRBJ2-7 and V is TRBV2; D may match TRBD1 or TRBD2 (5 bases each). V lost 3 bases and J lost 6, with 9 bases in between. The germline V gene encodes CDR1 SNHLY and CDR2 FYNNEI. The CDR3 is 12 residues long. In nucleotides, the CDR3 is TGTGCCAGCAGTGATTGGGGACCCGAGCAGTACGTC. Its translation is CASSDWGPEQYV.

The chain has TRBV5-4 and TRBJ2-1; no reliable D call. V lost 4 bases, J lost 9 bases, and 14 bases lay in between. The CDR3 sequence is 13 residues long. The germline V gene has CDR1 SGHNT and CDR2 YYREEE (reference sequence). CDR3 sequence reads: CASSNRSIGEQFF. The CDR3, as DNA: TGTGCCAGCAGCAATAGGAGTATCGGTGAGCAGTTCTTC.

This clone was seen just once. The rearrangement joins TRBV7-9 to TRBJ1-2; 9 positions match TRBD1. V gave up 5 bases and J gave up 4 bases; unmatched junction bases: 2. CDR1 is SEHNR, CDR2 FQNEAQ, per germline (reference sequence). This CDR3 has 13 residues. CDR3 sequence reads: CASSEGQGYGYTF. In DNA form, the CDR3 reads TGTGCCAGCAGCGAGGGACAGGGCTATGGCTACACCTTC.

This clone was detected once. The V and J genes are TRBV2 and TRBJ2-7; 8 nucleotides align to TRBD1. This CDR3 is 13 amino acids long. CDR1 and CDR2 from the germline V gene are SNHLY and FYNNEI. The ends lost 7 bases at V and 6 bases at J; junction bases unmatched: 8. CDR3 DNA: TGTGCCAGCATCCAAAACACAGGGGGCGAGCAGTACGTC. Translation gives CASIQNTGGEQYV.

The chain employs TRBV6-1 and TRBJ2-7, with 8 bases matching TRBD1. CDR1 MNHNS and CDR2 SASEGT come from the germline V gene. The CDR3 has 15 residues. V lost 4 bases to trimming and J lost 6 bases; unmatched junction nucleotides: 11. In nucleotides, the CDR3 is TGTGCCAGCAGTGTCCTAGACAGGGGACCAGGCGAGCAGTACGTC. This gives the protein CASSVLDRGPGEQYV.

This chain links TRBV7-9 with TRBJ1-2, with 7 bases lining up with TRBD1. V shed 5 bases and J 9 bases; nucleotides not matched to a gene: 9. CDR3 size: 13 residues. Germline loops: CDR1 SEHNR, CDR2 FQNEAQ (reference sequence). DNA of the CDR3: TGTGCCAGCAGCGGGCAGGGGGATTGGAGCTACACCTTC. Translating gives CASSGQGDWSYTF.

This clone was counted only a few times. The chain joins TRBV5-1 to TRBJ2-5; TRBD2 matches 8 bases. Per germline, CDR1 SGHRS and CDR2 YFSETQ. The CDR3 has 15 residues. V lost 4 bases, J lost 2 bases, and 7 bases stayed unmatched. CDR3 region: CASSPSGGRQETQYF. In DNA form, the CDR3 reads TGCGCCAGCAGCCCAAGCGGGGGTCGTCAAGAGACCCAGTACTTC.

This chain links TRBV9 with TRBJ1-1; D not certain. The CDR3 is 16 amino acids. Germline CDR1 SGDLS, CDR2 YYNGEE. The germline V and J ends were trimmed by 4 bases and 0 bases, with 16 bases remaining between them. The CDR3 loop is CASSRWRDRMNTEAFF. The CDR3 nucleotides are TGTGCCAGCAGCCGTTGGAGGGATAGGATGAACACTGAAGCTTTCTTT.

This clone showed up just once. J is TRBJ2-7 and V is TRBV11-2, with TRBD1 identical over 8 bases. This CDR3 spans 14 amino acids. V shed 4 bases and J 4 bases; nucleotides not matched to a gene: 6. The germline V gene has CDR1 SGHAT and CDR2 FQNNGV. CDR3 residues: CASSSDRDGYEQYF. The CDR3, as DNA: TGTGCCAGCAGCTCGGACAGGGACGGGTACGAGCAGTACTTC.